The 22 T cell receptor beta chains given below trace back to one sample, sequenced in a study of blood T cell repertoires in COVID-19. The repertoire was sequenced with immunoSEQ multiplex PCR; TCRdb's copy has only in-frame clones and lacks some. Of some 190,000 clones listed, roughly four fifths are singletons. Input material: peripheral blood. Source of these receptors: a woman aged 70-85 years with active or convalescent COVID-19.

The chain couples TRBV11-3 to TRBJ2-1; tentatively, D is TRBD2 (6 bases). Germline assignment: CDR1 SGHNT and CDR2 YENEEA. There are 15 residues in the CDR3. The ends were cut back, 3 bases at V and 5 bases at J, with 14 bases in the middle. CDR3 bases: TGTGCCAGCAGCTTCGATATGGCTAGCGACAATGAGCAGTTCTTC. Translating it yields CASSFDMASDNEQFF.

This sequence joins TRBV30 and TRBJ2-7; 8 bases map to TRBD2. The germline gives CDR1 GTSNPN, CDR2 SVGIG (reference sequence). This CDR3 contains 14 residues. Trimming removed 2 bases from V and 3 bases from J; junction bases left unmatched: 6. CDR3 in amino acids: CAWSPGLENYEQYF. CDR3 in DNA: TGTGCCTGGAGTCCGGGACTAGAGAACTACGAGCAGTACTTC.

CDR3 bases: TGCGCCAGCAGCTTCCGACAGGGGCGATACGAGCAGTACTTC. Amino acids: CASSFRQGRYEQYF. V is TRBV5-1 and J is TRBJ2-7; 8 nucleotides align to TRBD1. Trimming at V came to 2 bases and at J to 4 bases, leaving 5 bases not matched to a gene. The CDR3 contains 14 residues. The germline V gene encodes CDR1 SGHRS and CDR2 YFSETQ.

V gene TRBV3-1 (or the pseudogene TRBV3-2) combines with J gene TRBJ2-7, with a possible D match to TRBD2 (5 bases). In germline, CDR1 is LGHDT, CDR2 YNNKEL (reference sequence). The V end was cut by 1 base, the J end by 6 bases, with 16 bases between. The CDR3 covers 15 residues. The CDR3 loop reads CASSQVGRFTSEQYF. In nucleotides, the CDR3 is TGTGCCAGCAGCCAAGTAGGACGTTTTACTAGCGAGCAGTACTTC.

The V call is TRBV2, the J call TRBJ2-1, with 13 bases matching TRBD2. The CDR3 totals 16 residues. V lost 0 bases, J lost 7 bases, and 3 bases stayed unmatched. Germline assignment: CDR1 SNHLY and CDR2 FYNNEI. Here the CDR3 DNA reads TGTGCCAGCAGTGAAGCACTAGCGGGAGGGGATAATGAGCAGTTCTTC. Its protein is CASSEALAGGDNEQFF.

This chain uses TRBV9 with TRBJ2-2; possible D gene TRBD2, 5 bases. The ends were cut back, 3 bases at V and 6 bases at J, with 24 bases in the middle. There are 18 residues in the CDR3. The germline CDR1 and CDR2 sequences are SGDLS and YYNGEE. The CDR3 here is CASSALPLDLPPSGELFF. The CDR3 DNA sequence: TGTGCCAGCAGCGCCCTCCCACTAGATCTCCCTCCATCCGGGGAGCTGTTTTTT.

The V gene is TRBV28, the J gene TRBJ2-5; the match to TRBD2 covers 11 bases. The CDR3 is 15 residues long. Trimming cost V 7 bases and J 5 bases; bases outside gene matches: 9. Per germline, CDR1 MDHEN and CDR2 SYDVKM. The CDR3 region has the DNA TGTGCCAGCAATCTAGCGGGAGGAAAGCGGGAGACCCAGTACTTC. It codes for CASNLAGGKRETQYF.

This chain joins TRBV13 and TRBJ2-1; TRBD2 agrees at 10 bases. Looked up from germline, CDR1 is PRHDT and CDR2 is FYEKMQ (reference sequence). The V segment lost 3 bases and the J segment 5 bases; nucleotides outside the gene matches: 7. This CDR3 is built from 16 residues. CDR3 DNA: TGTGCCAGCAGCTTGATCTTTAGCGGGAGGAACAATGAGCAGTTCTTC. Translation gives CASSLIFSGRNNEQFF.

To note about this clone: Other DNA sequences in this sample translate to the same CDR3. This chain links TRBV5-1 with TRBJ2-7; no firm D call. Trimming removed 0 bases from V and 4 bases from J, with 5 bases in between. The germline V gene encodes CDR1 SGHRS and CDR2 YFSETQ. This CDR3 spans 12 amino acids. CDR3 nucleotides: TGCGCCAGCAGCTTGGACTTGTACGAGCAGTACTTC. It is translated as CASSLDLYEQYF. The full variable domain, rest sourced from reference TRBV5-1 and TRBJ2-7, is KAGVTQTPRYLIKTRGQQVTLSCSPISGHRSVSWYQQTPGQGLQFLFEYFSETQRNKGNFPGRFSGRQFSNSRSEMNVSTLELGDSALYLCASSLDLYEQYFGPGTRLTVT.

With respect to this clone: A junction boundary mismatches the germline segment, possibly from a read error. The CDR3 is CASCLNLGVQPQHF. The CDR3 DNA reads as TGTGCCAGCTGTTTAAATCTGGGCGTTCAGCCCCAGCATTTT. The chain recombines TRBV28 with TRBJ1-5, with unresolved D. CDR1 MDHEN and CDR2 SYDVKM come from the germline V gene. The CDR3 is made up of 14 amino acids.

The V and J genes are TRBV7-3 and TRBJ1-1, with D hard to call. The germline gives CDR1 SGHTA, CDR2 FQGTGA. This CDR3 is built from 14 residues. The ends were cut back, 4 bases at V and 1 base at J, with 10 bases in the middle. CDR3 region: CASSWNNRNTEAFF. The CDR3, as DNA: TGTGCCAGCAGCTGGAACAACAGGAACACTGAAGCTTTCTTT. The whole variable domain, filled in from reference TRBV7-3 and TRBJ1-1, reads GAGVSQTPSNKVTEKGKYVELRCDPISGHTALYWYRQSLGQGPEFLIYFQGTGAADDSGLPNDRFFAVRPEGSVSTLKIQRTERGDSAVYLCASSWNNRNTEAFFGQGTRLTVV.

The chain joins TRBV7-3 to TRBJ2-2, with 8 bases that match TRBD2. With 1 base clipped from V and 6 bases from J, the junction kept 10 bases outside the gene matches. CDR1 and CDR2 (germline): SGHTA, FQGTGA. The CDR3 contains 17 residues. CDR3 loop: CASSLIGGDSSAGELFF. In DNA, the CDR3 is TGTGCCAGCAGCTTAATCGGGGGGGATAGTTCCGCCGGGGAGCTGTTTTTT.

The rearrangement joins TRBV5-1 to TRBJ1-1; D may be TRBD1 (6 bases). Trimming cost V 5 bases and J 4 bases, with 18 bases left between them. This CDR3 comprises 15 residues. Germline-derived CDR1 and CDR2 are SGHRS and YFSETQ. The CDR3, as DNA: TGCGCCAGCAGTCCTCGACAGGCTTCGAGCACTGAAGCTTTCTTT. Its translation is CASSPRQASSTEAFF. Variable domain in full (rest from reference TRBV5-1 and TRBJ1-1): KAGVTQTPRYLIKTRGQQVTLSCSPISGHRSVSWYQQTPGQGLQFLFEYFSETQRNKGNFPGRFSGRQFSNSRSEMNVSTLELGDSALYLCASSPRQASSTEAFFGQGTRLTVV.

The V call is TRBV24-1, the J call TRBJ1-5; TRBD1 agrees at 7 bases. Germline V gene lookup returns CDR1 KGHDR and CDR2 SFDVKD. CDR3 size: 18 residues. V dropped 4 bases and J dropped 0; count of bases not matched to a gene: 11. The CDR3 DNA sequence: TGTGCCACCAGTGAGTCCCCGACAGGGATAAATAGCAATCAGCCCCAGCATTTT. It codes for CATSESPTGINSNQPQHF.

The chain employs TRBV10-2 and TRBJ2-7; the D is unclear. Germline V lookup: CDR1 WSHSY, CDR2 SAAADI. The CDR3 is 11 residues long. V dropped 5 bases and J dropped 5 bases, with 7 bases sitting between them. The DNA of the CDR3 is TGCGCCAGCAGTTCCTTCGACGAGCAGTACTTC. Protein sequence: CASSSFDEQYF.

The chain carries TRBV27 and TRBJ1-1; perhaps TRBD1 as D (6 bases). The ends were cut back, 3 bases at V and 6 bases at J, with 20 bases in the middle. Germline V gene lookup returns CDR1 MNHEY and CDR2 SMNVEV (reference sequence). The CDR3 totals 16 residues. The CDR3 here is CASSLGHRDEYAEAFF. In DNA, the CDR3 is TGTGCCAGCAGTTTGGGTCACAGGGACGAATATGCTGAAGCTTTCTTT.

This clone was observed a single time. The CDR3 DNA sequence: TGTGCCAGCAGCTTGCGGGGGGCCGGCGAGACCCAGTACTTC. This sequence encodes CASSLRGAGETQYF. The chain links TRBV5-5 to TRBJ2-5; D is possibly TRBD2 (7 bases). In germline, CDR1 is SGHKS, CDR2 YYEKEE (reference sequence). CDR3 length equals 14 residues. V lost 1 base to trimming and J lost 5 bases, with 12 bases between them.

V usage is TRBV6-2 or TRBV6-3 and J usage is TRBJ1-1; the D is unclear. Germline V CDR1 and CDR2: MNHEY, SVGEGT. Trimming removed 0 bases at V and 1 base at J, with 6 bases between. The CDR3 runs to 14 residues. As DNA, the CDR3 is TGTGCCAGCAGTTACTCTTACAAGAACACTGAAGCTTTCTTT. This encodes CASSYSYKNTEAFF.

The chain couples TRBV6-5 to TRBJ1-5, with D unclear. This CDR3 has 14 amino acids. The V gene's germline CDR1 is MNHEY and CDR2 SVGAGI. V was shortened by 8 bases and J by 4 bases, with 15 bases between the two germline ends. The CDR3 nucleotides are TGTGCCAGCGACTCGGAGGGCGTAAATCAGCCCCAGCATTTT. Encoded protein: CASDSEGVNQPQHF.

V and J are TRBV28 and TRBJ1-2, with D perhaps TRBD1 (6 bases). The CDR3 loop spans 14 amino acids. V gave up 5 bases and J gave up 4 bases, with 14 bases separating them. Germline V gives CDR1 MDHEN, CDR2 SYDVKM. The chain's CDR3 is CASSVKIGGYGYTF. The CDR3, as DNA: TGTGCCAGCAGTGTAAAGATAGGGGGCTATGGCTACACCTTC.

This chain joins TRBV5-1 and TRBJ1-2; tentative D call: TRBD1 (6 bases). The V and J ends lost 4 bases and 4 bases respectively, with 8 bases between them. The germline gives CDR1 SGHRS, CDR2 YFSETQ. This CDR3 has 12 amino acids. CDR3 region: CASSPDSYGYTF. The DNA of the CDR3 is TGCGCCAGCAGCCCGGACAGCTATGGCTACACCTTC.

This clone came up once. V usage is TRBV28 and J usage is TRBJ1-5; possible D gene TRBD1, 5 bases. Germline-derived CDR1 and CDR2 are MDHEN and SYDVKM. The CDR3 runs 15 residues. Trimming took 4 bases from V and 6 from J, leaving 16 bases between them. CDR3 loop: CASSSPSGGGQPQHF. CDR3 nucleotide sequence: TGTGCCAGCAGTTCTCCTAGCGGGGGGGGTCAGCCCCAGCATTTT.